Described below is a single T cell receptor (beta chain) sequence and its context. The antigen is not known. The data were produced by immunoSEQ multiplex PCR, yet TCRdb's version contains in-frame clones alone and is incomplete. The table records 9,000 to 9,500 clones, roughly 98% of them present only once. The CDR3 is made up of 18 amino acids. The germline V gene has CDR1 MNHNS and CDR2 SASEGT. V was clipped by 1 base and J by 0 bases; unmatched bases: 3. Cells defined as naive were viable CD3+CD4+ or CD3+CD8+ and CCR7+CD45RA+CD45RO-CD95-CD27+CD28+. The data are from a study of T cells after posttransplantation cyclophosphamide. The study, taken as a whole, reports: TRB clonality was highly associated with recipient CMV seropositivity and reactivation. Skin or GI-infiltrating T cells shared few TRB sequences with blood. Later blood repertoires were often dominated by clones from the donor CD8+ memory compartment.

V is TRBV6-1 and J is TRBJ2-4; TRBD2 agrees at 13 bases. This TCR derives from a man aged 45-60 years in good health, CMV-negative, and a related stem cell transplant donor. The sequenced sample was naive CD8+ T cells sorted from PBMCs. CDR3 nucleotide sequence: TGTGCCAGCAGTGAAGGGACTAGCGGGAGTCTAGCCAAAAACATTCAGTACTTC. Translated: CASSEGTSGSLAKNIQYF.